Listed below are T cell receptor beta chains from one sample, sequenced in a study of blood T cell repertoires in COVID-19. Clones were read by immunoSEQ multiplex PCR, and TCRdb kept only the in-frame ones, dropping some. This table has fewer than 250,000 clones, approximately 82% appearing once. The sequenced sample was peripheral blood. These receptors originate from a man aged 50-60 years with active or convalescent COVID-19. CDR3s include the opening cysteine and the closing phenylalanine or tryptophan. The D gene is left open where the match is weak. Only part of the rows carry a size: once, few, many, or a class if the clone is expanded.

V: TRBV28
J: TRBJ2-1
D: -
size: -
CDR3: CASGSSYNEQFF
DNA: TGTGCCAGCGGGAGCTCCTACAATGAGCAGTTCTTC

V: TRBV6-1
J: TRBJ2-2
D: TRBD2
size: few
CDR3: CASSDSGRRVGELFF
DNA: TGTGCCAGCAGTGATAGCGGGAGAAGGGTCGGGGAGCTGTTTTTT

V: TRBV27
J: TRBJ1-5
D: -
size: -
CDR3: CASSLGGQSTYSNQPQHF
DNA: TGTGCCAGCAGTCTCGGCGGACAGAGCACCTATAGCAATCAGCCCCAGCATTTT

V: TRBV18
J: TRBJ1-1
D: -
size: -
CDR3: CASSPDLAGAEAFF
DNA: TGTGCCAGCTCACCAGACCTTGCGGGGGCTGAAGCTTTCTTT

V: TRBV18
J: TRBJ1-1
D: -
size: once
CDR3: CASSPPSERLRGEAFF
DNA: TGTGCCAGCTCACCACCGTCGGAAAGGCTTCGGGGGGAGGCTTTCTTT

V: TRBV28
J: TRBJ2-1
D: -
size: -
CDR3: CASSLLALPEQFF
DNA: TGTGCCAGCAGTTTACTAGCGCTACCTGAGCAGTTCTTC

V: TRBV7-9
J: TRBJ1-2
D: -
size: -
CDR3: CASSPGREYGYTF
DNA: TGTGCCAGCAGTCCCGGGCGGGAGTATGGCTACACCTTC

V: TRBV19
J: TRBJ2-7
D: TRBD2
size: -
CDR3: CASSITGGNSYEQYF
DNA: TGTGCCAGTAGTATTACGGGGGGTAACTCCTACGAGCAGTACTTC

V: TRBV7-8
J: TRBJ1-5
D: TRBD1
size: -
CDR3: CASSDRGSNQPQHF
DNA: TGTGCCAGCAGCGACAGGGGTAGCAATCAGCCCCAGCATTTT

V: TRBV20-1
J: TRBJ1-2
D: TRBD1
size: -
CDR3: CSAKTGALSTF
DNA: TGCAGTGCTAAGACAGGGGCCCTAAGCACCTTC

V: TRBV25-1
J: TRBJ1-1
D: TRBD1
size: -
CDR3: CASSDSGQGDTEAFF
DNA: TGTGCCAGCAGTGATTCGGGACAGGGGGACACTGAAGCTTTCTTT

V: TRBV19
J: TRBJ1-3
D: -
size: few
CDR3: CASRISTGHHSGNTIYF
DNA: TGTGCCAGTAGGATTTCAACAGGGCATCACTCTGGAAACACCATATATTTT

V: TRBV19
J: TRBJ2-1
D: TRBD2
size: -
CDR3: CASAASGVYNEQFF
DNA: TGTGCCAGTGCGGCTAGCGGGGTCTACAATGAGCAGTTCTTC

V: TRBV9
J: TRBJ1-6
D: -
size: -
CDR3: CASSVDPGGNNSPLHF
DNA: TGTGCCAGCAGCGTAGATCCGGGAGGGAATAATTCACCCCTCCACTTT

V: TRBV10-3
J: TRBJ2-5
D: -
size: once
CDR3: CAISESGEAETQYF
DNA: TGTGCCATCAGTGAGTCAGGGGAGGCTGAGACCCAGTACTTC

V: TRBV10-3
J: TRBJ2-1
D: TRBD1
size: -
CDR3: CATQQGAMMDEQFF
DNA: TGTGCCACCCAACAGGGGGCAATGATGGATGAGCAGTTCTTC